The rows below give T cell receptor beta chains drawn from one sample of a study of T cells of healthy individuals. TCRdb fed the 5' RACE reads into MiXCR, producing one record per CDR3 protein. The data contain about 53,000 distinct CDR3 sequences, about 15% of them singletons. These TCRs come from a human donor in good health. Both conserved end residues are part of each CDR3. D genes are given only for firm matches. The size entry is marked missing in some rows and otherwise reads once, few, many or a size class.

J gene	V gene	clone size	D gene	CDR3 protein	CDR3 DNA
TRBJ2-7	TRBV11-1	few	.	CASSFADREQYF	TGTGCCAGCAGCTTCGCCGACAGGGAGCAGTACTTC
TRBJ1-6	TRBV10-2	many	.	CASSDGGQINNSPLHF	TGCGCCAGCAGTGACGGGGGCCAGATAAACAATTCACCCCTCCACTTT
TRBJ2-7	TRBV5-5	.	.	CASSLGGGRNEQYF	TGTGCCAGCAGCCTGGGAGGGGGAAGAAACGAGCAGTACTTC
TRBJ2-1	TRBV12-3/TRBV12-4	many	.	CASVSEGSSYNEQFF	TGTGCCAGCGTTAGTGAGGGAAGCTCCTACAATGAGCAGTTCTTC
TRBJ1-1	TRBV9	.	.	CASSPLPDTEAFF	TGTGCCAGCAGCCCCCTTCCGGACACTGAAGCTTTCTTT
TRBJ2-5	TRBV12-3/TRBV12-4	.	TRBD2	CASSKTVGRWKETQYF	TGTGCCAGCAGCAAAACCGTCGGGAGGTGGAAAGAGACCCAGTACTTC
TRBJ1-1	TRBV7-2	.	.	CASSRGLRNTEAFF	TGTGCCAGCAGCAGGGGCCTAAGGAACACTGAAGCTTTCTTT
TRBJ2-6	TRBV18	.	.	CAAGSGANVLTF	TGTGCCGCAGGCTCTGGGGCCAACGTCCTGACTTTC
TRBJ2-3	TRBV4-3	.	.	CASSLTAGGQGTDTQYF	TGCGCCAGCAGCCTCACGGCCGGGGGGCAGGGCACAGATACGCAGTATTTT
TRBJ2-3	TRBV14	many	TRBD2	CASSQETSGSTDTQYF	TGTGCCAGCAGCCAAGAGACTAGCGGGAGCACAGATACGCAGTATTTT
TRBJ1-3	TRBV7-2	few	TRBD1	CASSPQGGSGNTIYF	TGTGCCAGCAGCCCACAGGGGGGTTCTGGAAACACCATATATTTT
TRBJ1-6	TRBV5-1	many	TRBD1	CASSRDRDMGSPLHF	TGCGCCAGCAGCCGGGACAGGGACATGGGGTCACCCCTCCACTTT
TRBJ1-2	TRBV7-9	many	.	CASTPAGGHQGYTF	TGTGCCAGCACCCCTGCGGGGGGACATCAAGGCTACACCTTC
TRBJ1-1	TRBV5-1	.	.	CASSTPQGHTEAFF	TGCGCCAGCAGCACCCCGCAGGGACACACTGAAGCTTTCTTT
TRBJ2-3	TRBV6-5	many	.	CASSRGLGTDTQYF	TGTGCCAGCAGTCGCGGACTGGGCACAGATACGCAGTATTTT
TRBJ2-1	TRBV12-3/TRBV12-4	.	.	CASSLNEGSGEQFF	TGTGCCAGCAGTTTGAATGAGGGGTCCGGTGAGCAGTTCTTC
TRBJ2-5	TRBV4-3	.	.	CASSQNSGAETQYF	TGCGCCAGCAGCCAAAATAGCGGAGCGGAGACCCAGTACTTC
TRBJ2-1	TRBV3-1	many	.	CASSRVHEQFF	TGTGCCAGCAGCCGGGTCCATGAGCAGTTCTTC
TRBJ2-5	TRBV11-2	.	.	CASSYPPSQETQYF	TGTGCCAGCAGCTACCCCCCCAGCCAAGAGACCCAGTACTTC
TRBJ2-5	TRBV5-1	few	TRBD2	CASRLAGAPAETQYF	TGCGCCAGCAGACTAGCGGGGGCCCCCGCAGAGACCCAGTACTTC
TRBJ2-5	TRBV20-1	few	TRBD2	CSARATSGHQETQYF	TGCAGTGCTAGAGCCACTAGCGGCCACCAAGAGACCCAGTACTTC
TRBJ1-1	TRBV19	.	.	CASSIAEGANTEAFF	TGTGCCAGTAGTATAGCCGAGGGAGCGAACACTGAAGCTTTCTTT
TRBJ2-5	TRBV18	.	TRBD1	CASSPGTGGETQYF	TGTGCCAGCTCACCTGGGACAGGGGGAGAGACCCAGTACTTC
TRBJ2-1	TRBV12-3/TRBV12-4	many	.	CASSLSGTLWNF	TGTGCCAGCAGTCTCTCCGGGACTCTGTGGAACTTC
TRBJ2-7	TRBV29-1	medium-sized	.	CSVTRGEPLEYF	TGCAGCGTTACACGGGGCGAACCGCTGGAGTACTTC
TRBJ1-1	TRBV20-1	many	.	CSASIAGFGTEAFF	TGCAGTGCTAGTATCGCAGGGTTTGGCACTGAAGCTTTCTTT
TRBJ1-1	TRBV6-2/TRBV6-3	.	.	CASSRYVVNTEAFF	TGTGCCAGCAGTCGCTACGTAGTGAACACTGAAGCTTTCTTT
TRBJ2-3	TRBV3-2	few	.	CASREGKAGGDTDTQYF	TGTGCCAGCAGAGAGGGGAAGGCAGGGGGGGACACAGATACGCAGTATTTT
TRBJ2-5	TRBV2	.	.	CASSPPGGHQETQYF	TGTGCCAGCAGTCCCCCTGGGGGACACCAAGAGACCCAGTACTTC
TRBJ1-1	TRBV6-5	many	TRBD1	CASSRQGTEAFF	TGTGCCAGCAGCAGACAGGGGACTGAAGCTTTCTTT
TRBJ2-7	TRBV20-1	few	TRBD2	CSAPKFLPLAGYEQYF	TGCAGTGCTCCCAAATTTTTACCACTAGCGGGCTACGAGCAGTACTTC
TRBJ1-1	TRBV7-2	few	.	CASSLAWTEKAFF	TGTGCCAGCAGCTTAGCGTGGACAGAAAAAGCTTTCTTT
TRBJ1-1	TRBV2	.	.	CASSGETDRAFF	TGTGCCAGCAGTGGAGAGACAGATCGGGCTTTCTTT
TRBJ2-2	TRBV20-1	.	.	CSAEEGVTGELFF	TGCAGTGCGGAGGAGGGAGTCACCGGGGAGCTGTTTTTT
TRBJ1-2	TRBV20-1	medium-sized	.	CSARLQGGAGNYGYTF	TGCAGTGCTAGACTTCAAGGGGGGGCTGGAAATTATGGCTACACCTTC
TRBJ1-2	TRBV7-9	many	TRBD1	CATHPDRGVYGYTF	TGTGCCACCCACCCCGACAGGGGGGTTTATGGCTACACCTTC
TRBJ2-5	TRBV12-3/TRBV12-4	many	.	CASSSLTGRSLPETQYF	TGTGCCAGCAGTTCCCTGACAGGGAGGTCCCTTCCAGAGACCCAGTACTTC
TRBJ1-5	TRBV20-1	many	.	CSATGTRAGAQHF	TGCAGTGCTACCGGGACCCGGGCTGGAGCCCAGCATTTT
TRBJ2-3	TRBV24-1	many	TRBD2	CATSDLRAGEEDTQYF	TGTGCCACCAGTGATTTGAGAGCGGGGGAAGAAGATACGCAGTATTTT
TRBJ2-3	TRBV5-1	many	.	CASSLGGNSDTQYF	TGCGCCAGCAGCTTGGGAGGGAATTCAGATACGCAGTATTTT
TRBJ1-3	TRBV12-3/TRBV12-4	few	.	CASSPRWDTIYF	TGTGCCAGCAGTCCACGCTGGGACACCATATATTTT
TRBJ2-7	TRBV7-6	few	.	CASSLSFSYEQYF	TGTGCCAGCAGCTTATCGTTCAGCTACGAGCAGTACTTC
TRBJ2-7	TRBV2	few	TRBD2	CASSELLAGADEQYF	TGTGCCAGCAGTGAATTGCTAGCGGGGGCGGACGAGCAGTACTTC
TRBJ1-5	TRBV7-8	.	.	CASSFPGGFQPQHF	TGTGCCAGCAGCTTCCCGGGGGGCTTTCAGCCCCAGCATTTT
TRBJ2-6	TRBV7-6	few	.	CASSLVRIDPSSGANVLTF	TGTGCCAGCAGCCTAGTTCGTATCGACCCCTCTTCGGGGGCCAACGTCCTGACTTTC
TRBJ1-1	TRBV5-3	many	TRBD1	CARSCRDRGSLNTEAFF	TGTGCCAGAAGCTGCCGGGACAGGGGGTCGCTGAACACTGAAGCTTTCTTT